This T cell receptor (beta chain) was identified in a study of T cells in Graves' hyperthyroidism and ophthalmopathy. Study-wide results and limits: Blood shared most expanded thyroid clonotypes above 0.001. Before onset, by a median of around six months, the model predicted ophthalmopathy.

Amplification of TCR beta CDR3 regions used RNA as the template. HTBI primers drove first-round RT-PCR of the TCR CDR3. TCRdb fed the multiplex PCR reads into MiXCR, producing one record per CDR3 protein. The top ten hold approximately 8% of the sample, which has roughly 750,000 distinct CDR3 sequences, less than 20% seen once. V was shortened by 1 base and J by 3 bases, with 10 bases between the two germline ends. This CDR3 comprises 14 residues. The V gene's germline CDR1 is DFQATT and CDR2 SNEGSKA (reference sequence). This clonotype was found many times. Its antigen is currently unknown. Graves' hyperthyroidism qualified as stable when ophthalmopathy did not progress within 18 months.

The sequence was collected from a man younger than 35 with Graves' hyperthyroidism. The specimen was blood. The chain recombines TRBV20-1 with TRBJ1-5; D call uncertain. The DNA of the CDR3 is TGCAGTGCTAGAGTGGCACAGCCCAATCAGCCCCAGCATTTT. Translation gives CSARVAQPNQPQHF.